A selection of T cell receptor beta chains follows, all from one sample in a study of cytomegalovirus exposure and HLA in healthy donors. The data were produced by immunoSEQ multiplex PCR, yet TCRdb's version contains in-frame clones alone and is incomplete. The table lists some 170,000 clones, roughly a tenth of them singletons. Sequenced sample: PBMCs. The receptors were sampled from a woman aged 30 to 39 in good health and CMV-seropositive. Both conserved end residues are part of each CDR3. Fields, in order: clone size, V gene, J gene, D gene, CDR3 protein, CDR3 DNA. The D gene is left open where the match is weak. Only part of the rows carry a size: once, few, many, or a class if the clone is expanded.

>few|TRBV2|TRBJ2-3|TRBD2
CASRALAGVADTQYF
TGTGCCAGCAGGGCGCTAGCGGGAGTCGCAGATACGCAGTATTTT
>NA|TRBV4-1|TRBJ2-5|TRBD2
CASSQEKGGSRVETQYF
TGCGCCAGCAGCCAAGAAAAGGGCGGGAGTCGAGTAGAGACCCAGTACTTC
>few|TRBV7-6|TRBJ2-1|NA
CASSPGRYNEQFF
TGTGCCAGCAGCCCTGGCCGATACAATGAGCAGTTCTTC
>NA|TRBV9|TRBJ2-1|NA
CASSTRPGTSPYNEQFF
TGTGCCAGCAGCACCAGACCCGGGACTTCTCCCTACAATGAGCAGTTCTTC
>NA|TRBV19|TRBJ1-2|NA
CASSIDQGRRHGYTF
TGTGCCAGTAGTATAGATCAGGGCAGGCGACATGGCTACACCTTC
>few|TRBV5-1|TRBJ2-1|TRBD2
CASSLVLAGGYNEQFF
TGCGCCAGCAGCTTGGTGCTAGCGGGAGGGTACAATGAGCAGTTCTTC
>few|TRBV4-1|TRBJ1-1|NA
CASSQTTGNTEAFF
TGCGCCAGCAGCCAAACGACAGGGAACACTGAAGCTTTCTTT
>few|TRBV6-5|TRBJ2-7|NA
CASSYGLARVYEQYF
TGTGCCAGCAGTTACGGTCTAGCTAGAGTCTACGAGCAGTACTTC
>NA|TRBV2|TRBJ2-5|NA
CASRSSGRETQYF
TGTGCCAGCAGATCGAGCGGAAGGGAGACCCAGTACTTC
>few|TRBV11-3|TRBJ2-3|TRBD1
CASSATGGAADTQYF
TGTGCCAGCAGCGCCACAGGGGGCGCGGCAGATACGCAGTATTTT
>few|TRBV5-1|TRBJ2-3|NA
CASRTNGAGPDTQYF
TGCGCCAGCAGGACGAACGGAGCGGGCCCAGATACGCAGTATTTT
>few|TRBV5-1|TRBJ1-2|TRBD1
CASSPVGTGIDGYTF
TGCGCCAGCAGCCCGGTAGGGACAGGGATCGATGGCTACACCTTC
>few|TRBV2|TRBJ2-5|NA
CASIETVQETQYF
TGTGCCAGCATCGAAACAGTCCAAGAGACCCAGTACTTC
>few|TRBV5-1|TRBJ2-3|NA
CASSQGLGTDTQYF
TGCGCCAGCAGCCAGGGACTCGGTACAGATACGCAGTATTTT
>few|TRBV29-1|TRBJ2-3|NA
CSARGETDTQYF
TGCAGCGCCAGGGGGGAGACAGATACGCAGTATTTT
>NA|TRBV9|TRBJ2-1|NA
CASSEGGRNEQFF
TGTGCCAGCAGTGAAGGGGGTAGGAATGAGCAGTTCTTC
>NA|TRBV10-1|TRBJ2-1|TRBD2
CASFGTSGSSWRDEQFF
TGCGCCAGCTTCGGGACTAGCGGGAGTTCGTGGAGGGATGAGCAGTTCTTC
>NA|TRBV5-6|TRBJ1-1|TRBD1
CASSLTGVEAFF
TGTGCCAGCAGTTTGACAGGGGTCGAAGCTTTCTTT
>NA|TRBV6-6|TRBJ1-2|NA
CASSPSYGYTF
TGTGCCAGCAGTCCGTCGTATGGCTACACCTTC
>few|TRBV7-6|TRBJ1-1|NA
CASSLGTDTEAFF
TGTGCCAGCAGCTTAGGGACAGACACTGAAGCTTTCTTT
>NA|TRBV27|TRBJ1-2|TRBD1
CASSPLTPGQNGYTF
TGTGCCAGCAGCCCGCTTACCCCGGGACAGAATGGCTACACCTTC
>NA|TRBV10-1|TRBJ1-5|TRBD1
CASSEFGQAGNQPQHF
TGCGCCAGCAGTGAGTTCGGACAGGCGGGCAATCAGCCCCAGCATTTT
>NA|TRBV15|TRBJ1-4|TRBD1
CATSRLTGGFNEKLFF
TGTGCCACCAGCAGATTGACAGGGGGGTTTAATGAAAAACTGTTTTTT
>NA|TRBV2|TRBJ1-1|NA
CASTLYEGTEAFF
TGTGCCAGCACCCTCTACGAGGGCACTGAAGCTTTCTTT
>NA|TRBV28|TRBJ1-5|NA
CASSYPARLNQPQHF
TGTGCCAGCAGTTATCCCGCCAGGCTCAATCAGCCCCAGCATTTT
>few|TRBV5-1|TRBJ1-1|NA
CASSLVHGRGMDGTEAFF
TGCGCCAGCAGCTTGGTGCATGGGCGGGGAATGGACGGCACTGAAGCTTTCTTT
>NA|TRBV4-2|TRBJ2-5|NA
CASSQEYSGETQYF
TGTGCCAGCAGCCAAGAGTACAGTGGAGAGACCCAGTACTTC
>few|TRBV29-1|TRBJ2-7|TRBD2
CSVDLTSGTSYEQYF
TGCAGCGTTGACTTGACTAGCGGTACCTCCTACGAGCAGTACTTC
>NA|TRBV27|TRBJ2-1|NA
CASSLNRAWDEQFF
TGTGCCAGCAGTTTAAACAGGGCCTGGGATGAGCAGTTCTTC
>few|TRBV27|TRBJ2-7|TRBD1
CASSPIGTGAEQYF
TGTGCCAGCAGCCCAATCGGGACAGGGGCCGAGCAGTACTTC
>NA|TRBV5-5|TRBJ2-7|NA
CASSLFDAAYEQYF
TGTGCCAGCAGCTTGTTTGATGCGGCCTACGAGCAGTACTTC
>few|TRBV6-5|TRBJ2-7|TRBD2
CASRYSGGSGEQYF
TGTGCCAGCAGATATTCGGGAGGGTCAGGAGAGCAGTACTTC
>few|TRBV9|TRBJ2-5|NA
CASSPRPATSEETQYF
TGTGCCAGCAGCCCACGACCAGCCACTAGTGAGGAGACCCAGTACTTC
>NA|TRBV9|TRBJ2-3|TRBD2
CASSVWGTRTDTQYF
TGTGCCAGCAGCGTGTGGGGGACTAGGACAGATACGCAGTATTTT
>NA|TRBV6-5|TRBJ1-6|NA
CASSYEGNSPLHF
TGTGCCAGCAGTTACGAGGGTAATTCACCCCTCCACTTT